Below are 30 T cell receptor beta chains sequenced from a single sample in a study of human T cells and chemical hapten exposure. Treatment meaning: therapeutic diphenylcyclopropenone sensitization with weekly scalp DPC. It was the library that attached unique molecular identifiers to individual cDNA molecules. TCRdb used MiXCR to reprocess the reads, holding one entry per CDR3 protein. The sample lists 150 or so distinct CDR3 sequences, 64% seen once, with 22% in the top ten. Source: whole blood, taken before DPC sensitization or 2, 6, or about 24 weeks after (not recorded which). The receptor set was obtained from an adult with alopecia areata. Some clones in this sample may be carry-over from other donors' samples. This table probably holds off-target reads from a library built for another chain.

This clonotype has only a few counts. The rearrangement links TRBV9 to TRBJ2-2; 7 bases agree with TRBD1. J lost 2 bases, V lost 3 bases, and 10 bases had no gene match. The CDR3 runs 17 residues. The V gene's germline CDR1 is SGDLS and CDR2 YYNGEE. The CDR3 is CASSDGQDRPNTGELFF. The DNA for the CDR3 is TGTGCCAGCAGCGACGGACAGGACCGTCCCAACACCGGGGAGCTGTTTTTT.

This chain's CDR3 is CASSPGQLYEQYF. The CDR3 DNA reads TGTGCCAGCTCACCTGGACAGCTCTACGAGCAGTACTTC. The rearrangement uses TRBV18 and TRBJ2-7, with D possibly TRBD1 on 6 matching bases. The germline V gene encodes CDR1 KGHSH and CDR2 LQKENI. The length of the CDR3 is 13 residues. V lost 3 bases, J lost 3 bases, and 9 bases lay in between.

The rearrangement links TRBV20-1 to TRBJ2-7, with TRBD2 identical over 9 bases. V dropped 1 base and J dropped 3; count of bases not matched to a gene: 7. Per germline, CDR1 DFQATT and CDR2 SNEGSKA (reference sequence). This CDR3 is 15 amino acids long. The chain's CDR3 is CSARGGGRVGYEQYF. As DNA, the CDR3 is TGCAGTGCTAGAGGCGGCGGGAGGGTTGGCTACGAGCAGTACTTC.

The gene calls are TRBV7-8 and TRBJ2-7; the match to TRBD1 covers 8 bases. This CDR3 spans 16 amino acids. Trimming took 7 bases from V and 0 from J; bases not matched to a gene: 11. The germline gives CDR1 SGHVS, CDR2 FQNEAQ. DNA of the CDR3: TGTGCCAGCACCCTGCATGGGACAGGAACCTCCTACGAGCAGTACTTC. This gives the protein CASTLHGTGTSYEQYF.

This chain joins TRBV4-3 and TRBJ2-2, with 9 positions matching TRBD2. J gave up 2 bases and V 1 base, and 5 bases lay outside the gene matches. CDR3 length: 17 residues. From germline, CDR1 is LGHNA and CDR2 YSLEER. The chain's CDR3 is CASSQAAGGANTGELFF. The CDR3 DNA follows: TGCGCCAGCAGCCAAGCAGCGGGGGGCGCTAACACCGGGGAGCTGTTTTTT.

The chain links TRBV28 to TRBJ2-1; possibly TRBD1 for D (5 bases). Germline CDR1 reads MDHEN; CDR2 reads SYDVKM. V dropped 6 bases and J dropped 3 bases, with 18 bases sitting between them. The CDR3 contains 16 residues. The CDR3 DNA reads as TGTGCCAGCAGCCCCGGACGGACAAGCCGCTACAATGAGCAGTTCTTC. This translates into CASSPGRTSRYNEQFF.

A few counts support this clonotype. The chain carries TRBV11-2 and TRBJ2-5, with 8 bases aligning to TRBD2. The V segment lost 5 bases and the J segment 7 bases; nucleotides outside the gene matches: 15. The germline CDR1 and CDR2 sequences are SGHAT and FQNNGV. CDR3 length: 16 amino acids. The CDR3 loop reads CASSPQAGGRHGTQYF. CDR3 nucleotides: TGTGCCAGCAGCCCCCAGGCGGGGGGTAGGCATGGGACCCAGTACTTC.

The chain combines TRBV6-1 with TRBJ1-2; TRBD1 agrees at 7 bases. V dropped 3 bases and J dropped 2; count of bases not matched to a gene: 3. The germline V gene encodes CDR1 MNHNS and CDR2 SASEGT. This CDR3 comprises 14 residues. In DNA, the CDR3 is TGTGCCAGCAGTGATGAGGGGGCGAACTATGGCTACACCTTC. The encoded protein is CASSDEGANYGYTF.

The J gene is TRBJ1-2, the V gene TRBV12-3 or TRBV12-4; a possible D gene is TRBD1 (5 bases). This CDR3 comprises 16 residues. The V end lost 7 bases, the J end lost 9 bases, and 27 bases lay between the germline ends. CDR3: CASTTISRVRESSYTF. The CDR3 region has the DNA TGTGCCAGCACCACCATCTCCCGGGTCAGGGAGAGCAGCTACACCTTC.

The CDR3 loop is CSVEAWGASNTEAFF. In DNA form, the CDR3 reads TGCAGCGTTGAAGCCTGGGGGGCTTCGAACACTGAAGCTTTCTTT. V usage is TRBV29-1 and J usage is TRBJ1-1; tentatively, D is TRBD1 (6 bases). V shed 1 base and J shed 1 base, with 13 bases lying between them. CDR1 and CDR2 (germline): SQVTM, ANQGSEA. This CDR3 contains 15 residues.

In DNA, the CDR3 is TGTGCCTGGAAGGTGGTCTGGTATGGCTACACCTTC. Residues: CAWKVVWYGYTF. V usage is TRBV30 and J usage is TRBJ1-2; D is uncertain. The CDR3 is 12 amino acids. CDR1 GTSNPN and CDR2 SVGIG come from the germline V gene (reference sequence). Between the trimmed V and J ends, which lost 4 bases and 5 bases, there was a span of 11 bases.

The rearrangement uses TRBV25-1 and TRBJ1-1; D is ambiguous. CDR3 length: 12 residues. The V end was cut by 1 base, the J end by 1 base, with 1 base between. Germline values: CDR1 MGHDK, CDR2 SYGVNS. CDR3 sequence: CASSEWNTEAFF. The CDR3 region has the DNA TGTGCCAGCAGTGAATGGAACACTGAAGCTTTCTTT.

Notes on this clonotype: One junction end disagrees with the germline gene, perhaps due to a read error. The J gene is TRBJ2-7, the V gene TRBV11-2; tentatively, D is TRBD1 (6 bases). The germline gives CDR1 SGHAT, CDR2 FQNNGV. This CDR3 has 10 amino acids. The CDR3 protein is CASSSDRPNF. The CDR3 nucleotides are TGTGCCAGCAGCTCCGACAGGCCTAACTTC.

The chain combines TRBV7-3 with TRBJ1-1; D not resolved. The CDR3 runs to 14 residues. CDR1 is SGHTA, CDR2 FQGTGA, per germline. Trimming stripped 0 bases from V and 1 base from J, with 6 bases between. CDR3 protein: CASSLTPRNTEAFF. The CDR3 bases are TGTGCCAGCAGCTTAACCCCCAGGAACACTGAAGCTTTCTTT.

This CDR3 is CASSDFSSSYEQYF. The CDR3 bases are TGTGCCAGCAGTGATTTTAGCAGCTCCTACGAGCAGTACTTC. The V call is TRBV25-1, the J call TRBJ2-7; D is unresolved. Per germline, CDR1 MGHDK and CDR2 SYGVNS. The CDR3 consists of 14 residues. V lost 3 bases to trimming and J lost 0 bases, with 9 bases between them.

The chain is built from TRBV7-2 and TRBJ2-1; D call uncertain. Trimming took off 1 base at V and 10 bases at J, with 14 bases between the two ends. This CDR3 comprises 14 residues. Germline CDR1 is SGHTA and CDR2 is FQGNSA. CDR3 coding DNA: TGTGCCAGCAGCTTAGACGCCGGGCACCCGGAGCAGTTCTTC. It is translated as CASSLDAGHPEQFF.

V and J are TRBV6-5 and TRBJ1-1; D is unresolved. This CDR3 comprises 13 residues. The ends were cut back, 4 bases at V and 1 base at J, with 7 bases in the middle. Germline-derived CDR1 and CDR2 are MNHEY and SVGAGI. The CDR3 protein is CASSFDWNTEAFF. As DNA, the CDR3 is TGTGCCAGCAGTTTCGACTGGAACACTGAAGCTTTCTTT.

V and J are TRBV10-3 and TRBJ2-1, with 7 bases fitting TRBD2. V gave up 7 bases and J gave up 0 bases; unmatched junction bases: 3. This CDR3 comprises 14 residues. From germline, CDR1 is ENHRY and CDR2 SYGVKD. The CDR3 sequence is CAIIPGGSYNEQFF. CDR3 nucleotides: TGTGCCATCATCCCGGGGGGCTCCTACAATGAGCAGTTCTTC.

This sequence joins TRBV20-1 and TRBJ1-6; D gene unclear. There are 14 residues in the CDR3. CDR1 DFQATT and CDR2 SNEGSKA come from the germline V gene (reference sequence). V gave up 0 bases and J gave up 7 bases, with 10 bases separating them. The CDR3: CSAREIPGNSPLHF. CDR3 bases: TGCAGTGCTAGAGAAATACCCGGGAATTCACCCCTCCACTTT.

The chain employs TRBV2 and TRBJ1-1; unclear D gene. Trimming stripped 6 bases from V and 4 bases from J, with 15 bases between. Germline V gives CDR1 SNHLY, CDR2 FYNNEI. CDR3 length equals 14 residues. CDR3 in amino acids: CASRGRFKSTEAFF. CDR3 nucleotides: TGTGCCAGCAGAGGAAGATTCAAAAGCACTGAAGCTTTCTTT.

The rearrangement links TRBV3-1 to TRBJ2-7, with D perhaps TRBD1 (5 bases). Germline V gives CDR1 LGHDT, CDR2 YNNKEL (reference sequence). The CDR3 consists of 13 residues. The germline V and J ends were trimmed by 2 bases and 3 bases, with 8 bases remaining between them. CDR3 region: CASSQYRFYEQYF. The CDR3 bases are TGTGCCAGCAGCCAATACAGGTTCTACGAGCAGTACTTC.

This chain links TRBV15 with TRBJ1-4, with unresolved D. Germline V gene sequence: CDR1 LNHNV, CDR2 YYDKDF (reference sequence). Trimming pared 2 bases from V and 6 bases from J, leaving 7 bases between. CDR3 length: 13 residues. Written as DNA, the CDR3 is TGTGCCACCAGCAGACCTCCGCATGAAAAACTGTTTTTT. The encoded protein is CATSRPPHEKLFF.

This clonotype was counted a few times. The chain has TRBV12-5 and TRBJ2-5, with D unclear. V was clipped by 7 bases and J by 7 bases, with 16 bases between them. The germline V gene has CDR1 LGHNT and CDR2 FRNRAP. The CDR3 covers 13 residues. The CDR3 loop is CASASGSMGTQYF. The DNA of the CDR3 is TGTGCTAGTGCCTCCGGGTCAATGGGGACCCAGTACTTC.

This chain joins TRBV20-1 and TRBJ1-5, with D perhaps matching TRBD1 (5 bases). From germline, CDR1 is DFQATT and CDR2 SNEGSKA (reference sequence). V was pared by 5 bases and J by 3 bases, with 17 bases between. This CDR3 region has 15 residues. This CDR3 is CSAFRPRGDNQPQHF. CDR3 in DNA: TGCAGTGCTTTCAGACCAAGGGGCGACAATCAGCCCCAGCATTTT.

The rearrangement joins TRBV7-8 to TRBJ2-3; D possibly corresponds to TRBD2 (6 bases). The CDR3 spans 15 residues. Germline-derived CDR1 and CDR2 are SGHVS and FQNEAQ. Trimming stripped 1 base from V and 2 bases from J, with 10 bases between. The CDR3 nucleotides read TGTGCCAGCAGCTTAGGAACGGGACTCACAGATACGCAGTATTTT. Encoded protein: CASSLGTGLTDTQYF.

This clonotype was found once. This chain joins TRBV6-6 and TRBJ1-2; no clear D. The CDR3 sequence is 11 residues long. Germline V lookup: CDR1 MNHNY, CDR2 SVGAGI (reference sequence). The ends were cut back, 9 bases at V and 4 bases at J, with 9 bases in the middle. The CDR3 DNA reads as TGTGCCAGTCACAGATCCTATGGCTACACCTTC. This codes for CASHRSYGYTF.

The chain uses TRBV7-6 and TRBJ2-7, with no clear D. V lost 8 bases and J lost 7, with 12 bases in between. Germline V gene sequence: CDR1 SGHVS, CDR2 FNYEAQ. The CDR3 spans 11 residues. The CDR3 nucleotides read TGTGCCAGCGGCAGGATTTCTGAGCAGTACTTC. Its protein is CASGRISEQYF.

This clonotype was found once. This chain uses TRBV7-8 with TRBJ2-7; D is unclear. This CDR3 spans 12 amino acids. V lost 3 bases and J lost 3, with 6 bases in between. From germline, CDR1 is SGHVS and CDR2 FQNEAQ. The CDR3 nucleotides are TGTGCCAGCAGCTTTACGGGCTACGAGCAGTACTTC. Translating gives CASSFTGYEQYF.

In nucleotides, the CDR3 is TGTGCCAGCAGACTAGCGGGGGGCACAGATACGCAGTATTTT. Amino acids: CASRLAGGTDTQYF. V and J are TRBV6-2 or TRBV6-3 and TRBJ2-3, with 11 bases fitting TRBD2. After removal of 6 bases from V and 1 base from J, the junction contained 0 bases not matched to a gene. Per the germline V gene, CDR1 is MNHEY and CDR2 is SVGEGT. The length of the CDR3 is 14 residues.

The V and J genes are TRBV20-1 and TRBJ2-2; D call uncertain. Germline loops: CDR1 DFQATT, CDR2 SNEGSKA (reference sequence). The CDR3 is 15 residues long. Between the trimmed V and J ends, which lost 0 bases and 4 bases, there was a span of 12 bases. The CDR3 nucleotides read TGCAGTGCTAGAGATTGGGCCATAGCCACCGGGGAGCTGTTTTTT. Its translation is CSARDWAIATGELFF.